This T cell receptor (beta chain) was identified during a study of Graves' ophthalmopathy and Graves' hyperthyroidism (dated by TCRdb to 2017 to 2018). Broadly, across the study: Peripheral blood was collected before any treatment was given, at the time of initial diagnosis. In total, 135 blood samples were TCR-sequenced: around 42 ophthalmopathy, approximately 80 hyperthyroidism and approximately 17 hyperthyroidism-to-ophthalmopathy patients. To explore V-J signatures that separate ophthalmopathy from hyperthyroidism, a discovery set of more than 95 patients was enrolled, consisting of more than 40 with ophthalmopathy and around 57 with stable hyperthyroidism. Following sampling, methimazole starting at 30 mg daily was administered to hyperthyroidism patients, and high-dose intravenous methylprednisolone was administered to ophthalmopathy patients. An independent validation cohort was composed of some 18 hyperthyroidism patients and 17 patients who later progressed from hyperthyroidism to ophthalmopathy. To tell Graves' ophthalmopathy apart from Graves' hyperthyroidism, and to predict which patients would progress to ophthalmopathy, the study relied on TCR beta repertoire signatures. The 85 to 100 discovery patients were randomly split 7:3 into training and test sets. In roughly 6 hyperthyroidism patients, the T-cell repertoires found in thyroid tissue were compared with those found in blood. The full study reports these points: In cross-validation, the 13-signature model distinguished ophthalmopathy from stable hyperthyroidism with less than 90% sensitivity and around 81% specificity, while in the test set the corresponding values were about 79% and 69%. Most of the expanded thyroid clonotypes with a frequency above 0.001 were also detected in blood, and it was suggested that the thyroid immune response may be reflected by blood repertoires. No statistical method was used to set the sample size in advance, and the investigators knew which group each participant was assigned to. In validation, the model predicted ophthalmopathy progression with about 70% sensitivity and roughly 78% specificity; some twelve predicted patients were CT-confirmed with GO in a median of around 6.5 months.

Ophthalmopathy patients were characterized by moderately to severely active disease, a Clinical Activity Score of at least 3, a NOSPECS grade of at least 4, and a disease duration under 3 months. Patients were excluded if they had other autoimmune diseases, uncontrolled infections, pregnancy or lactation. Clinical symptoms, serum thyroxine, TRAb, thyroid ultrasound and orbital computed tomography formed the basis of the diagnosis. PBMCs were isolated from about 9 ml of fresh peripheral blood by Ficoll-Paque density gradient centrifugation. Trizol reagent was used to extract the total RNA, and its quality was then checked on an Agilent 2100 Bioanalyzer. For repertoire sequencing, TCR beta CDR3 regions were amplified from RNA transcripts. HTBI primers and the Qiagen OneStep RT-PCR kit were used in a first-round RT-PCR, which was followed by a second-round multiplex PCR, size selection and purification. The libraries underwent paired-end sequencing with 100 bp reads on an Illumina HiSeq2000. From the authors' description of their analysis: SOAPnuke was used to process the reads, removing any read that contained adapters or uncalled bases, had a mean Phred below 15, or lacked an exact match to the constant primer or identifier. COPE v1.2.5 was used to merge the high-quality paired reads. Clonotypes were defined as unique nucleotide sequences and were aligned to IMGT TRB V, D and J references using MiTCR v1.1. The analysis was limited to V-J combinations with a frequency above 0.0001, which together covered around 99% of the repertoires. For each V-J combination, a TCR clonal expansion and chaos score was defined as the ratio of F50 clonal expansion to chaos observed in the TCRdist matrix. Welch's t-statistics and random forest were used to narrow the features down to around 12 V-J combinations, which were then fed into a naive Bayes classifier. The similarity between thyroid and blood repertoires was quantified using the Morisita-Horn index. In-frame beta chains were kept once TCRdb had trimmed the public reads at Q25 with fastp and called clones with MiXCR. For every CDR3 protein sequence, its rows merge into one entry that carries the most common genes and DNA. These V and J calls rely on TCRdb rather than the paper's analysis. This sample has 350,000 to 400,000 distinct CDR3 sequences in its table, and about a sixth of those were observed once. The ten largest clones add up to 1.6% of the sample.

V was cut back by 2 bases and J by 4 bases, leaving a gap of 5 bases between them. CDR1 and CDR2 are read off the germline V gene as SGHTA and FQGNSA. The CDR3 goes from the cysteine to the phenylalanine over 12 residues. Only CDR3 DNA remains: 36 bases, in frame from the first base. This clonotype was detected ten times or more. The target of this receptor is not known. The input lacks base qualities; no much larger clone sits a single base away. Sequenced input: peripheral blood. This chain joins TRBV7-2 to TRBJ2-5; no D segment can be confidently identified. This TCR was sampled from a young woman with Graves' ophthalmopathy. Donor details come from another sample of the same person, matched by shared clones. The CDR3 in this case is CASSLLRETQYF. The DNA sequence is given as TGTGCCAGCAGCTTACTAAGAGAGACCCAGTACTTC.